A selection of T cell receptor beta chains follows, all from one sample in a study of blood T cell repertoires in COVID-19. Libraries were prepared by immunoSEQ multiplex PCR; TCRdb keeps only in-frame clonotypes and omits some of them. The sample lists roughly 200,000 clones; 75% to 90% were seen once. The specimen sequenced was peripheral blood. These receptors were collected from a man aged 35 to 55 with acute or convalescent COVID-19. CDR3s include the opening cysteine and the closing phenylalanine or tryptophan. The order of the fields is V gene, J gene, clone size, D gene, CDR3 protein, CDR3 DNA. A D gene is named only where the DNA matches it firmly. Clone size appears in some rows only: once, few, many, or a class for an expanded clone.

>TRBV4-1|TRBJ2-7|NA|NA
CASSQLAGSYEQYF
TGCGCCAGCAGCCAATTAGCAGGGTCCTACGAGCAGTACTTC
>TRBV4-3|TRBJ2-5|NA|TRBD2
CASSPHLSGTSGKQETQYF
TGCGCCAGCAGCCCCCACCTTTCCGGGACTAGCGGGAAACAAGAGACCCAGTACTTC
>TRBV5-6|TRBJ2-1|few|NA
CASSDSGGPNEQFF
TGTGCCAGCTCGGATAGTGGAGGGCCAAATGAGCAGTTCTTC
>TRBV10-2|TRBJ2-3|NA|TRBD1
CATQTTGGGNTQYF
TGCGCCACGCAGACGACAGGGGGCGGAAATACGCAGTATTTT
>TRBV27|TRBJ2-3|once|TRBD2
CASSIYSGGTDTQYF
TGTGCCAGCAGTATTTATAGCGGGGGCACAGATACGCAGTATTTT
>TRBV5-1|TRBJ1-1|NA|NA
CASSLERGEAFF
TGCGCCAGCAGCTTGGAAAGGGGTGAAGCTTTCTTT
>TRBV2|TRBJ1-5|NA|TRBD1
CASVNRDRGQPQHF
TGTGCCAGTGTTAACCGGGACAGAGGGCAGCCCCAGCATTTT
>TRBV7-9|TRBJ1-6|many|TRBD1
CASSLRTGTESPLHF
TGTGCCAGCAGCTTAAGGACAGGGACGGAATCACCCCTCCACTTT
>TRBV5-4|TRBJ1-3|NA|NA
CASGGGGNTIYF
TGTGCCAGCGGGGGAGGTGGAAACACCATATATTTT
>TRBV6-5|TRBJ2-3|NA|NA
CASSFTRDSTDTQYF
TGTGCCAGCAGTTTTACTAGGGATAGCACAGATACGCAGTATTTT
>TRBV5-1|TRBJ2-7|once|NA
CASSFRGADYEQYF
TGCGCCAGCAGCTTCCGTGGGGCCGACTACGAGCAGTACTTC
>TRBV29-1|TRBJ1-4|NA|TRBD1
CSVEGTGGNEKLFF
TGCAGCGTTGAGGGGACAGGGGGAAATGAAAAACTGTTTTTT
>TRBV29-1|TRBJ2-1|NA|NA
CSVERPGLKNEQFF
TGCAGCGTGGAAAGACCGGGATTGAAGAATGAGCAGTTCTTC
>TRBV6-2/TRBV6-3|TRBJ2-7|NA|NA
CASSLRGTAPYEQYF
TGTGCCAGCAGCCTCAGGGGGACTGCGCCCTACGAGCAGTACTTC
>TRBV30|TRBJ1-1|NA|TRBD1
CAWSPLGTEGFEAFF
TGTGCCTGGAGTCCCCTCGGGACAGAAGGATTTGAAGCTTTCTTT
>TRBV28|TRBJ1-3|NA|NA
CASLQGRNTIYF
TGTGCCAGCCTGCAGGGGCGAAACACCATATATTTT
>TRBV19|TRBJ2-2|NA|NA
CASSMARGTGELFF
TGTGCCAGTAGTATGGCCAGGGGCACCGGGGAGCTGTTTTTT
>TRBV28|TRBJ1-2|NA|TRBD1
CASSSPGQESRGGYTF
TGTGCCAGCAGTTCTCCGGGACAGGAATCTAGGGGTGGCTACACCTTC
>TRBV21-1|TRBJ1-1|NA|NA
CASSKVGVEAFF
TGTGCCAGCAGCAAAGTGGGAGTTGAAGCTTTCTTT
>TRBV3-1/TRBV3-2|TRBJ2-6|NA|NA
CASTIGANVLTF
TGTGCCAGCACTATTGGGGCCAACGTCCTGACTTTC
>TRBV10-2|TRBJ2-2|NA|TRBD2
CASSGTSGSRNTGELFF
TGCGCCAGCAGTGGGACTAGCGGGTCACGAAACACCGGGGAGCTGTTTTTT
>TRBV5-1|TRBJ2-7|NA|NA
CASSLNLQGAEQYF
TGCGCCAGCAGCTTAAACCTACAGGGAGCCGAGCAGTACTTC
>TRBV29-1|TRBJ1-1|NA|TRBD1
CSVHGQGLTEAFF
TGCAGCGTCCATGGACAGGGTCTCACTGAAGCTTTCTTT
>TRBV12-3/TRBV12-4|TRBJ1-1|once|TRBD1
CASRKGQGAIAFF
TGTGCCAGCAGGAAGGGACAGGGCGCGATAGCTTTCTTT
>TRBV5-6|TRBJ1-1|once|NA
CASSLLGTEAFF
TGTGCCAGCAGCCTGCTCGGGACAGAAGCTTTCTTT
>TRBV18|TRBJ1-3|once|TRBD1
CASATTGAGNTIYF
TGTGCCAGCGCTACAACAGGGGCAGGAAACACCATATATTTT
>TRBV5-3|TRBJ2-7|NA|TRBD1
CARSHAPGQGSYEQYF
TGTGCCAGAAGCCATGCTCCGGGACAGGGCTCCTACGAGCAGTACTTC
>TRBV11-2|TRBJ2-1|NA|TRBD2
CASSSLSGRAYNEQFF
TGTGCCAGCAGCTCACTTAGCGGGAGGGCCTACAATGAGCAGTTCTTC
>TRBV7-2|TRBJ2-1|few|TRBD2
CASSPRTSGTYNEQFF
TGTGCCAGCAGCCCCAGGACTAGCGGGACTTACAATGAGCAGTTCTTC
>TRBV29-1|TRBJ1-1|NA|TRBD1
CSVSQGAMNTEAFF
TGCAGCGTATCACAGGGGGCGATGAACACTGAAGCTTTCTTT
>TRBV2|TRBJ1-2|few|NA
CASREPEPYGYTF
TGTGCCAGCAGGGAACCAGAACCCTATGGCTACACCTTC
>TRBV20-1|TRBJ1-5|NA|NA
CSASGLDQPQHF
TGCAGTGCTAGTGGCTTAGATCAGCCCCAGCATTTT
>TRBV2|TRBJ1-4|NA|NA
CASSRLTTNEKLFF
TGTGCCAGCAGTCGACTGACAACTAATGAAAAACTGTTTTTT
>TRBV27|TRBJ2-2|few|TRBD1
CASRTGQGDTGELFF
TGTGCCAGCAGAACGGGACAGGGAGACACCGGGGAGCTGTTTTTT
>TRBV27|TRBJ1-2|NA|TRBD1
CASSLSRDSYGYTF
TGTGCCAGCAGTTTATCTAGGGACAGCTATGGCTACACCTTC
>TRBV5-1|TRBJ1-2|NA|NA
CASSFIRGDGYTF
TGCGCCAGCAGCTTTATCAGGGGCGATGGCTACACCTTC
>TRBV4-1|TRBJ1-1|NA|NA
CASSQGLDRNTEAFF
TGCGCCAGCAGCCAAGGTCTTGACAGGAACACTGAAGCTTTCTTT
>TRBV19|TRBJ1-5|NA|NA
CASSRSGGNQPQHF
TGTGCCAGTAGTCGGTCAGGGGGCAATCAGCCCCAGCATTTT
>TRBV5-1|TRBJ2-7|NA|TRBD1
CASSPGGSGEQYF
TGCGCCAGCAGCCCAGGGGGTTCCGGCGAGCAGTACTTC
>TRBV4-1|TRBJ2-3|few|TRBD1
CASSYRGLSTDTQYF
TGCGCCAGCAGCTACAGGGGTCTCTCCACAGATACGCAGTATTTT
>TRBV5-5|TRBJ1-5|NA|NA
CASSWGRQSNQPQHF
TGTGCCAGCAGCTGGGGGCGACAGTCCAATCAGCCCCAGCATTTT
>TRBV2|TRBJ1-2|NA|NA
CASMGQANYGYTF
TGTGCCAGCATGGGGCAGGCTAACTATGGCTACACCTTC
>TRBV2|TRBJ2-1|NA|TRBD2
CASSGGGYNEQFF
TGTGCCAGTTCTGGGGGGGGCTACAATGAGCAGTTCTTC
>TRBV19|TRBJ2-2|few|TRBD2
CASSISGRVRDGELFF
TGTGCCAGTAGTATAAGCGGGAGGGTACGGGACGGGGAGCTGTTTTTT
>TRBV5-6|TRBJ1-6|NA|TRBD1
CASSLLSGQGNNSPLHF
TGTGCCAGCAGCTTACTATCGGGACAGGGAAATAATTCACCCCTCCACTTT
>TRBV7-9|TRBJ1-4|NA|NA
CASSSTDGTTNEKLFF
TGTGCCAGCAGCTCCACAGACGGTACAACTAATGAAAAACTGTTTTTT
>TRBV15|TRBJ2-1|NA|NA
CATSRVSSDEQFF
TGTGCCACCAGCAGAGTGAGTAGTGATGAGCAGTTCTTC
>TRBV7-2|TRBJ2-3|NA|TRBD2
CASSFSSGGTDTQYF
TGTGCCAGCAGCTTTTCTAGCGGGGGCACAGATACGCAGTATTTT
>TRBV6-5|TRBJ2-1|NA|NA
CASSLYRDFDNEQFF
TGTGCCAGCAGTTTATACAGGGATTTCGACAATGAGCAGTTCTTC
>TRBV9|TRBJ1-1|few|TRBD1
CASSAGTGDAEAFF
TGTGCCAGCAGCGCTGGGACAGGGGACGCTGAAGCTTTCTTT
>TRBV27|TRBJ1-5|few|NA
CASSPTGLNQPQHF
TGTGCCAGCAGTCCTACTGGGCTCAATCAGCCCCAGCATTTT
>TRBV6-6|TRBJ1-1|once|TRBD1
CASSGTGETEAFF
TGTGCCAGCAGTGGGACAGGGGAAACTGAAGCTTTCTTT
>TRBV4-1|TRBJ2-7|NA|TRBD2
CASSQDNGAGGHYYEQYF
TGCGCCAGCAGCCAAGATAATGGCGCGGGAGGGCATTATTACGAGCAGTACTTC